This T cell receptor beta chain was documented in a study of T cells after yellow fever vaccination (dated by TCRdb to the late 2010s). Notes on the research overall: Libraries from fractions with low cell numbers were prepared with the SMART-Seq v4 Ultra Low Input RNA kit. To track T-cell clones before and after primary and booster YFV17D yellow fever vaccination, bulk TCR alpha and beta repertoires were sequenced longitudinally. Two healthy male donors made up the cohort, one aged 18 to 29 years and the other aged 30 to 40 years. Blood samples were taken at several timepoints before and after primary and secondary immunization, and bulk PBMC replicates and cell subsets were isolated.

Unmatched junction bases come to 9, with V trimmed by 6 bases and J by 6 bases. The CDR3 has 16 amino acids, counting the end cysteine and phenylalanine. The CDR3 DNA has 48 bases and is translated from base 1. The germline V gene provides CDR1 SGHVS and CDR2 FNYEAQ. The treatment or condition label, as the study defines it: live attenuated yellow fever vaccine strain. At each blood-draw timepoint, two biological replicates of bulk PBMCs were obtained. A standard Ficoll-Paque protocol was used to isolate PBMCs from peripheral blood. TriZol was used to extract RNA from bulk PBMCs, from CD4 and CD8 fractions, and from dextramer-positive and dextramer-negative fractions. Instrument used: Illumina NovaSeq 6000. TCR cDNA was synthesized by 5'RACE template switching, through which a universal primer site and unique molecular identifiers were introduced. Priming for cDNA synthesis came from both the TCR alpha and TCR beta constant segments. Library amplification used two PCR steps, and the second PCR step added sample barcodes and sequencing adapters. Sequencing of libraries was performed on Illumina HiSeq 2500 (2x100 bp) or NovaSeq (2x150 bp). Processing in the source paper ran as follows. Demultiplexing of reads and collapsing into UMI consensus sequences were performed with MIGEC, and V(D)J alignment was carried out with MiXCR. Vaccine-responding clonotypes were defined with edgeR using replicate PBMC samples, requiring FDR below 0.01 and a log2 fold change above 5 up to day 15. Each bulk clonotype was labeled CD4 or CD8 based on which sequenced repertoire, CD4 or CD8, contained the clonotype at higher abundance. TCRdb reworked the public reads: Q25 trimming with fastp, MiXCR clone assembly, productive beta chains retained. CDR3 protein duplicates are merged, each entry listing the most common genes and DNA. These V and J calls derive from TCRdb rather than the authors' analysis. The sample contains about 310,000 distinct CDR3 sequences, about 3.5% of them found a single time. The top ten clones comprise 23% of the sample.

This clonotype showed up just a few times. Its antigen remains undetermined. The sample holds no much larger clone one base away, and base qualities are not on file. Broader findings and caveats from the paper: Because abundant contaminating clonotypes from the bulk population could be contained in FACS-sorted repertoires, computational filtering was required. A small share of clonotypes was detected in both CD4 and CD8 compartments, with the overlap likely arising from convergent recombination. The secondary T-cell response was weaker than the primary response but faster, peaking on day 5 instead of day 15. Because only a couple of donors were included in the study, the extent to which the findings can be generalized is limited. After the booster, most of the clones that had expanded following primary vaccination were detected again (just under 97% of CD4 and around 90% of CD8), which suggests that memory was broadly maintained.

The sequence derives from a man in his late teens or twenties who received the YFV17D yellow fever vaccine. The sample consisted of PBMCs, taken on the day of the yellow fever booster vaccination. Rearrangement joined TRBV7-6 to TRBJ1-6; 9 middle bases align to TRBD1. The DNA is TGTGCCAGCAGAGATTGGGACAGGGCTGGTAATTCACCCCTCCACTTT. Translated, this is CASRDWDRAGNSPLHF.